This TCR beta chain was identified during a study of T cell responses to AZD1222 COVID-19 vaccine (dated by TCRdb to the early 2020s). Study-wide context: A total of about 250 trial participants underwent TCR sequencing, of whom 200 to 220 had received two doses of AZD1222 and 26 had received two doses of the MenACWY control vaccine. Trial participants were enrolled by age into 18-55, 56-69 and 70-plus year subgroups, with about 150, 27 and 61 TCR-sequenced participants respectively. Study-level results and caveats: The whole spike protein was spanned by vaccine-associated CD4 TCRs, and dominant responses were seen in regions 160-218 and 743-854. In the small 56-69-year group, the increase in depth fell short of significance, most likely because of low power. Participants were mostly white British, with more females than males. The authors suggested clonal diversity may have been underestimated. Conclusions about previously exposed vaccinees were limited because only 6 or 7 AZD1222 recipients were SARS-CoV-2 seropositive at baseline. Because no day 14 peak-response samples were available, the repertoires could be characterized only after the peak T cell response. After two AZD1222 doses, both the breadth and the depth of spike-specific TCRs were significantly higher than at day 0 and than in MenACWY recipients. Nearly half of unique spike-specific TCRs reportedly recognized epitopes outside regions mutated in the B.1.351 and B.1.1.7 variants.

The time point label, read with the paper, signifies: baseline before first vaccination. According to the study, the label for this sample's treatment or condition signals: meningococcal conjugate vaccine given as trial control. Vaccinee samples were obtained from the UK trials COV001 and COV002, which included a single-blind randomized controlled phase 2/3 trial of AZD1222 (ChAdOx1 nCoV-19) in healthy adults. For TCRbeta chain sequencing, PBMC samples from trial participants were taken at day 0 and at day 28 after the second dose. In regard to this clone: The specificity of this receptor is unknown. Base qualities are not at hand, and no much larger clone is one base apart.

The CDR3, cysteine through phenylalanine, is 15 amino acids long. The CDR3 DNA has 45 bases and is translated from base 1. Cut back by 1 base and 0 bases, the V and J ends lie 8 bases apart. Via the germline V gene, CDR1 is KGHSH and CDR2 LQKENI. The CDR3 regions of human TCRbeta chains were subjected to immunosequencing. In the original analysis: TCRs in the repertoires were matched against a reference library of SARS-CoV-2-specific TCRs that had been generated with the MIRA antigen-specificity platform. Breadth was defined as the fraction of unique TCRs that were SARS-CoV-2-associated, and depth was defined as the fraction of total T cells that were SARS-CoV-2-associated. Using the MIRA data, each spike-specific TCR was mapped to the spike region that the TCR reacts to and placed in a CD4 or CD8 class. Log10-transformed breadth and depth values were compared by one-way ANOVA with Sidak's multiple comparisons tests. As stored in TCRdb, this immuneACCESS dataset retains in-frame rearrangements with V and J assigned. A fraction of the clones does not appear; measured against another copy, unresolved V genes explain less than half of the discrepancy, and the remainder lacks a known reason. V and J calls plus clone size are reproduced from that table; the DNA served to infer D and trimming. The table for this sample lists some 120,000 clones; about 90% of them were counted only once. The ten largest make up about 4% of the sample.

Sequencing used peripheral blood, obtained on day 0 of MenACWY control vaccination. This TCR was sampled from an adult in good health. The chain was built from TRBV18 and TRBJ2-3; D gene: possibly TRBD1, on 6 matching bases. The bases read TGTGCCAGCTCACCACGACAGGATAGCACAGATACGCAGTATTTT. The resulting protein is CASSPRQDSTDTQYF.